The sequence of this T cell receptor beta chain was determined in a study of shared clonotypes between healthy human individuals. Only in-frame clones appear in the TCRdb table, and some are missing; sequencing was by immunoSEQ multiplex PCR. The data hold hundreds of thousands of clones, with approximately 73% observed a single time. The sequence was obtained from a woman younger than 45 in good health. What was sequenced was memory CD4+ T cells sorted from blood. This sample's subset: CD45RA-negative fraction.

The CDR3 DNA sequence: TGTGCCAGCACCCCCGGGCTAGCGGGGGTAGATACGCAGTATTTT. It is translated as CASTPGLAGVDTQYF. The chain carries TRBV28 and TRBJ2-3; 10 nucleotides agree with TRBD2. Germline CDR1 MDHEN, CDR2 SYDVKM. J gave up 5 bases and V 7 bases, and 9 bases lay outside the gene matches. CDR3 length: 15 amino acids.